The 19 T cell receptor beta chains given below trace back to one sample, sequenced in a study of CD8+ T cells in alopecia areata. cDNA prepared by RNA extraction and subsequent reverse transcription served as the template for sequencing. This table comes from immunoSEQ multiplex PCR, and its TCRdb copy is limited to in-frame clones, with some not included. In the table there are 90,000 to 100,000 clones, 41% of which are singletons. Sequenced sample: CD4+ T cells sorted from blood. Receptors originate from a human donor with alopecia areata.

This sequence joins TRBV7-2 and TRBJ2-5, with D possibly TRBD2 on 5 matching bases. Germline V CDR1 and CDR2: SGHTA, FQGNSA. Trimming cost V 1 base and J 5 bases, with 14 bases left between them. The CDR3 is made up of 15 amino acids. The CDR3 here is CASSLGVRDLETQYF. CDR3 coding DNA: TGTGCCAGCAGCTTAGGGGTTCGGGATTTGGAGACCCAGTACTTC. Drawing the rest from reference TRBV7-2 and TRBJ2-5, the complete variable domain is GAGVSQSPSNKVTEKGKDVELRCDPISGHTALYWYRQSLGQGLEFLIYFQGNSAPDKSGLPSDRFSAERTGGSVSTLTIQRTQQEDSAVYLCASSLGVRDLETQYFGPGTRLLVL.

This clone was seen more than once but under ten times. V and J are TRBV7-6 and TRBJ2-7; D uncertain. The CDR3 has 12 amino acids. V was trimmed by 6 bases and J by 2 bases, leaving 8 bases between them. Germline V lookup: CDR1 SGHVS, CDR2 FNYEAQ. CDR3 in amino acids: CASSHTAYEQYF. Written as DNA, the CDR3 is TGTGCCAGCAGTCATACCGCCTACGAGCAGTACTTC.

The rearrangement links TRBV30 to TRBJ2-2, with D perhaps matching TRBD1 (5 bases). Germline assignment: CDR1 GTSNPN and CDR2 SVGIG (reference sequence). The CDR3 has 13 amino acids. Trimming shortened V by 2 bases and J by 7 bases, and 11 bases separated the two germline ends. In DNA, the CDR3 is TGTGCCTGGAGTATGTCGACAGTCGGGGAGCTGTTTTTT. Protein product: CAWSMSTVGELFF.

The V and J genes are TRBV5-1 and TRBJ2-1; TRBD1 or TRBD2 may be the D gene (5 bases each). Per germline, CDR1 SGHRS and CDR2 YFSETQ. The CDR3 totals 15 residues. The ends were cut back, 0 bases at V and 3 bases at J, with 10 bases in the middle. DNA for the CDR3: TGCGCCAGCAGCTTGGGTAGGGGAGTCTACAATGAGCAGTTCTTC. This translates into CASSLGRGVYNEQFF.

This clone has a count of ten or more. This sequence joins TRBV5-1 and TRBJ2-3; D gene ambiguous. V shed 4 bases and J shed 2 bases, with 8 bases lying between them. This CDR3 spans 13 amino acids. CDR1 SGHRS and CDR2 YFSETQ come from the germline V gene. CDR3: CASSPVFTDTQYF. CDR3 DNA sequence: TGCGCCAGCAGCCCGGTGTTCACAGATACGCAGTATTTT. Filled out from reference TRBV5-1 and TRBJ2-3, the complete variable domain reads KAGVTQTPRYLIKTRGQQVTLSCSPISGHRSVSWYQQTPGQGLQFLFEYFSETQRNKGNFPGRFSGRQFSNSRSEMNVSTLELGDSALYLCASSPVFTDTQYFGPGTRLTVL.

The chain links TRBV30 to TRBJ1-5; no firm D call. CDR1 GTSNPN and CDR2 SVGIG come from the germline V gene (reference sequence). This CDR3 spans 13 amino acids. V dropped 2 bases and J dropped 5 bases, with 10 bases sitting between them. CDR3 nucleotides: TGTGCCTGGAGTATCGTGGCAGATCAGCCCCAGCATTTT. Its translation: CAWSIVADQPQHF.

V usage is TRBV30 and J usage is TRBJ1-1, with D hard to call. Germline CDR1 and CDR2: GTSNPN and SVGIG (reference sequence). The V gene lost 4 bases and the J gene lost 1 base, with 10 bases spanning the gap. This CDR3 has 13 residues. The CDR3 reads CAWKMVWNTEAFF. The CDR3 DNA is TGTGCCTGGAAGATGGTATGGAACACTGAAGCTTTCTTT.

This clone was found a few times. This rearrangement joins TRBV30 to TRBJ2-7; 8 positions agree with TRBD1. V was clipped by 0 bases and J by 5 bases; unmatched bases: 9. CDR3 length equals 15 residues. The V gene's germline CDR1 is GTSNPN and CDR2 SVGIG (reference sequence). CDR3 protein: CAWSVFRGRPNEQYF. The CDR3 region has the DNA TGTGCCTGGAGTGTCTTCAGGGGGCGACCGAACGAGCAGTACTTC.

This clone was counted a few times. The chain recombines TRBV5-1 with TRBJ2-1; D is uncertain. The V gene's germline CDR1 is SGHRS and CDR2 YFSETQ. Trimming left V 0 bases short and J 0 bases short, with 10 bases between. This CDR3 has 16 amino acids. DNA of the CDR3: TGCGCCAGCAGCTTGGCCGTCGGAAGCTCCTACAATGAGCAGTTCTTC. Its translation is CASSLAVGSSYNEQFF.

The chain combines TRBV4-3 with TRBJ1-5; D is undetermined. The CDR3 covers 15 residues. The germline V gene encodes CDR1 LGHNA and CDR2 YSLEER. The V gene lost 0 bases and the J gene lost 4 bases, with 10 bases spanning the gap. In nucleotides, the CDR3 is TGCGCCAGCAGCCAAGATCTTTGGCTTAATCAGCCCCAGCATTTT. It translates to CASSQDLWLNQPQHF.

This clone was seen only once. J is TRBJ1-3 and V is TRBV29-1; possible D gene TRBD1, 5 bases. Trimming took off 1 base at V and 7 bases at J, with 14 bases between the two ends. In germline, CDR1 is SQVTM, CDR2 ANQGSEA. The CDR3 loop spans 14 amino acids. The CDR3 loop reads CSVEVMGERNTIYF. The DNA for the CDR3 is TGCAGCGTTGAAGTGATGGGGGAGCGGAACACCATATATTTT.

The CDR3 DNA reads as TGTGCCAGCAGCTCAAGTGGGACTAGCGTACACAATGAGCAGTTCTTC. Translated: CASSSSGTSVHNEQFF. The rearrangement links TRBV7-3 to TRBJ2-1, with 10 bases matching TRBD2. This CDR3 region has 16 residues. Germline CDR1 is SGHTA and CDR2 is FQGTGA. Germline trimming cut 4 bases from V and 5 bases from J; bases unmatched to any gene: 8.

The count of this clone is one. The genes are TRBV5-1 and TRBJ2-3; no reliable D call. Looked up from germline, CDR1 is SGHRS and CDR2 is YFSETQ. V was trimmed by 4 bases and J by 3 bases, leaving 3 bases between them. CDR3 length equals 11 residues. CDR3 DNA: TGCGCCAGCAGCAGGACAGATACGCAGTATTTT. It translates to CASSRTDTQYF.

Points on this clone: This sample also contains other DNA sequences that code for the same CDR3. The V call is TRBV19, the J call TRBJ2-3; D not certain. V shed 2 bases and J shed 0 bases, with 0 bases lying between them. Germline V CDR1 and CDR2: LNHDA, SQIVND (reference sequence). CDR3 size: 12 residues. The CDR3 DNA reads TGTGCCAGTAGTATAAGCACAGATACGCAGTATTTT. Protein: CASSISTDTQYF.

A few counts support this clone. The J gene is TRBJ2-2, the V gene TRBV7-2, with TRBD2 matching 12 bases. Trimming cost V 4 bases and J 7 bases; bases outside gene matches: 7. The germline gives CDR1 SGHTA, CDR2 FQGNSA. This CDR3 spans 16 amino acids. CDR3 in amino acids: CASSSQLAGGFGELFF. CDR3 nucleotide sequence: TGTGCCAGCAGCTCGCAACTAGCGGGGGGCTTCGGGGAGCTGTTTTTT. Combining the CDR3 with reference TRBV7-2 and TRBJ2-2 gives the whole variable domain GAGVSQSPSNKVTEKGKDVELRCDPISGHTALYWYRQSLGQGLEFLIYFQGNSAPDKSGLPSDRFSAERTGGSVSTLTIQRTQQEDSAVYLCASSSQLAGGFGELFFGEGSRLTVL.

The rearrangement links TRBV5-1 to TRBJ2-5; D is undetermined. Between the trimmed V and J ends, which lost 2 bases and 5 bases, there was a span of 10 bases. This CDR3 spans 13 amino acids. Germline CDR1 SGHRS, CDR2 YFSETQ. CDR3 protein: CASSFLSMETQYF. The CDR3 nucleotides are TGCGCCAGCAGCTTTCTCAGTATGGAGACCCAGTACTTC.

The chain uses TRBV29-1 and TRBJ2-3, with TRBD1 identical over 7 bases. Germline V gene data show CDR1 as SQVTM and CDR2 as ANQGSEA. V gave up 7 bases and J gave up 4 bases; unmatched junction bases: 14. This CDR3 has 15 residues. CDR3 nucleotide sequence: TGCAGCGCCCGTTCCGACAGGGTGGGCCCAGATACGCAGTATTTT. It is translated as CSARSDRVGPDTQYF.

The chain is built from TRBV2 and TRBJ1-5; 10 nucleotides agree with TRBD1. From germline, CDR1 is SNHLY and CDR2 FYNNEI. This CDR3 region has 15 residues. With 6 bases clipped from V and 3 bases from J, the junction kept 5 bases outside the gene matches. The CDR3, as DNA: TGTGCCAGCAGGATGACAGGGGGCCCCAATCAGCCCCAGCATTTT. Translated: CASRMTGGPNQPQHF. Together with reference TRBV2 and TRBJ1-5, the CDR3 gives the full variable domain: EPEVTQTPSHQVTQMGQEVILRCVPISNHLYFYWYRQILGQKVEFLVSFYNNEISEKSEIFDDQFSVERPDGSNFTLKIRSTKLEDSAMYFCASRMTGGPNQPQHFGDGTRLSIL.

This clone appeared a few times. The gene calls are TRBV2 and TRBJ1-5; 7 bases agree with TRBD1. Trimming removed 6 bases from V and 2 bases from J; junction bases left unmatched: 10. CDR1 and CDR2 (germline): SNHLY, FYNNEI. The CDR3 has 16 amino acids. The CDR3 nucleotides are TGTGCCAGCAGGGGAGACAGGGCTCAACGCAATCAGCCCCAGCATTTT. Amino acids: CASRGDRAQRNQPQHF.